This T cell receptor beta chain comes out of a study of cytomegalovirus exposure and HLA in healthy donors. Study outcomes and limitations: Later on, a genetic analysis was performed. It linked a missense variant in DCLRE1C with V- and J-gene trimming of TCR beta.

The PCR made use of 60 Vbeta and 13 Jbeta primers. Clones were read by immunoSEQ multiplex PCR, and TCRdb kept only the in-frame ones, dropping some. The sample has 150,000 to 180,000 clones, under 85% seen once. The CDR3 sequence is 17 residues long. The germline V gene encodes CDR1 MDHEN and CDR2 SYDVKM. Concerning this clone: Its matching antigen is unknown. A junction end diverges from the germline sequence, so it may reflect a read error.

The sample consisted of PBMCs. The clonotype comes from a man younger than 35 in good health and CMV-seronegative. The rearrangement links TRBV28 to TRBJ2-6; TRBD1 is a possible D gene (5 bases). This CDR3 reads CASSFRGWPSGANGLTF. The CDR3 bases are TGTGCCAGCAGTTTCCGAGGTTGGCCCTCTGGGGCCAACGGCCTGACTTTC.